These 31 T cell receptor beta chains were sequenced from one sample in a study. Each CDR3 protein is one row after TCRdb ran MiXCR on the 5' RACE reads. The sample contains 45,000 to 60,000 distinct CDR3 sequences, roughly a quarter of which appear only once. The sequenced sample consisted of tumor-infiltrating naive CD4+ T cells sorted from the breast tumor. Described subset: naive CD4+ T cells, CD4+CD45RA+CD25-. The receptor source for this set is a female donor with breast cancer.

This clonotype was found many times. This CDR3 is CASSSQGGEVGETQYF. The CDR3 DNA reads TGCGCCAGCAGCTCCCAAGGGGGCGAGGTGGGAGAGACCCAGTACTTC. The gene calls are TRBV5-1 and TRBJ2-5; 7 bases align to TRBD1. The V gene end was trimmed by 3 bases and the J gene end by 4 bases; junction bases not matched to a gene: 12. The CDR3 runs to 16 residues. Germline V CDR1 and CDR2: SGHRS, YFSETQ.

Many counts were recorded for this clonotype. This chain joins TRBV10-3 and TRBJ2-3, with D hard to call. V was shortened by 4 bases and J by 5 bases, with 4 bases between the two germline ends. CDR3 length: 11 amino acids. Germline assignment: CDR1 ENHRY and CDR2 SYGVKD. CDR3 DNA sequence: TGTGCCATCAGTGTCGAAGATACGCAGTATTTT. Protein sequence: CAISVEDTQYF.

This clonotype was observed a handful of times. This chain links TRBV9 with TRBJ2-2; D uncertain. Trimming took off 1 base at V and 1 base at J, with 5 bases between the two ends. This CDR3 has 14 amino acids. The germline V gene has CDR1 SGDLS and CDR2 YYNGEE. CDR3 sequence: CASSVIENTGELFF. Written as DNA, the CDR3 is TGTGCCAGCAGCGTAATAGAGAACACCGGGGAGCTGTTTTTT.

In its sample, this clonotype was seen a few times. The chain combines TRBV25-1 with TRBJ2-7; no firm D call. The V end lost 1 base, the J end lost 5 bases, and 12 bases lay between the germline ends. Germline CDR1 and CDR2: MGHDK and SYGVNS. This CDR3 contains 14 residues. CDR3 sequence: CASSESNFGHEQYF. CDR3 DNA: TGTGCCAGCAGTGAATCAAACTTCGGGCACGAGCAGTACTTC.

This clonotype was counted ten times or more. The chain joins TRBV20-1 to TRBJ2-6; no reliable D call. Trimming removed 2 bases at V and 0 bases at J, with 8 bases between. The germline V gene has CDR1 DFQATT and CDR2 SNEGSKA (reference sequence). This CDR3 spans 15 amino acids. In DNA form, the CDR3 reads TGCAGTGCTAGAATGAGCAGCTCTGGGGCCAACGTCCTGACTTTC. Its translation is CSARMSSSGANVLTF.

This clonotype was detected a few times. V usage is TRBV7-2 and J usage is TRBJ1-3; D call uncertain. Between the trimmed V and J ends, which lost 3 bases and 2 bases, there was a span of 8 bases. Germline lookup yields CDR1 SGHTA and CDR2 FQGNSA. This CDR3 contains 14 residues. The CDR3 loop reads CASSFLAAGNTIYF. The CDR3 DNA reads as TGTGCCAGCAGCTTTTTGGCAGCTGGAAACACCATATATTTT.

By sample fraction, this clonotype is medium-sized. This chain uses TRBV5-1 with TRBJ2-7; D possibly corresponds to TRBD1 (5 bases). Germline V gene sequence: CDR1 SGHRS, CDR2 YFSETQ. V was clipped by 5 bases and J by 2 bases, with 17 bases between them. The CDR3 totals 15 residues. The CDR3 region is CASSPLGQGPYEQYF. CDR3 sequence (DNA): TGCGCCAGCAGTCCCCTCGGGCAGGGCCCCTACGAGCAGTACTTC.

This CDR3 is CASSSTGTGEEKLFF. In DNA, the CDR3 is TGTGCCAGCAGTTCAACCGGGACAGGGGAAGAAAAACTGTTTTTT. The rearrangement links TRBV28 to TRBJ1-4, with TRBD1 matching 10 bases. Germline V gene lookup returns CDR1 MDHEN and CDR2 SYDVKM. This CDR3 comprises 15 residues. The V segment lost 4 bases and the J segment 8 bases; nucleotides outside the gene matches: 7. Using reference TRBV28 and TRBJ1-4 for the parts outside the CDR3, the full variable domain is DVKVTQSSRYLVKRTGEKVFLECVQDMDHENMFWYRQDPGLGLRLIYFSYDVKMKEKGDIPEGYSVSREKKERFSLILESASTNQTSMYLCASSSTGTGEEKLFFGSGTQLSVL.

This clonotype was seen only a few times. The V and J genes are TRBV7-2 and TRBJ1-3; D gene uncertain. In germline, CDR1 is SGHTA, CDR2 FQGNSA. V was trimmed by 5 bases and J by 10 bases, leaving 12 bases between them. The CDR3 runs 12 residues. The CDR3, as DNA: TGTGCCAGCAGCATCGACATAAGGACCATATATTTT. Its translation: CASSIDIRTIYF.

This clonotype has a handful of counts. The V and J genes are TRBV4-1 and TRBJ1-1; a possible D gene is TRBD1 (5 bases). This CDR3 region has 14 residues. V dropped 10 bases and J dropped 3 bases, with 18 bases sitting between them. Germline values: CDR1 MGHRA, CDR2 YSYEKL. As DNA, the CDR3 is TGCGCCACCCGCCGGGGGGGATGGGACACTGAAGCTTTCTTT. Encoded protein: CATRRGGWDTEAFF.

The chain carries TRBV6-1 and TRBJ2-7; D may correspond to TRBD1 or TRBD2 (5 bases each). From germline, CDR1 is MNHNS and CDR2 SASEGT. V was shortened by 6 bases and J by 2 bases, with 17 bases between the two germline ends. This CDR3 contains 15 residues. CDR3 sequence (DNA): TGTGCCAGCAGCCCCGGGGCGCTCAGGGCCTACGAGCAGTACTTC. Its translation is CASSPGALRAYEQYF.

The gene calls are TRBV5-4 and TRBJ1-6, with D possibly TRBD1 on 5 matching bases. The CDR3 totals 16 residues. CDR1 is SGHNT and CDR2 is YYREEE in the germline V gene (reference sequence). V was shortened by 3 bases and J by 5 bases, with 15 bases between the two germline ends. The CDR3 region has the DNA TGTGCCAGCAGCTCAGCGCCGGGACGGGATAATTCACCCCTCCACTTT. Translation: CASSSAPGRDNSPLHF.

The genes are TRBV5-4 and TRBJ1-2; 8 nucleotides agree with TRBD1. Trimming removed 4 bases from V and 4 bases from J; junction bases left unmatched: 9. The germline V gene encodes CDR1 SGHNT and CDR2 YYREEE (reference sequence). The CDR3 covers 15 residues. CDR3 protein: CASSAGTGQFYGYTF. Written as DNA, the CDR3 is TGTGCCAGCAGCGCAGGGACAGGCCAATTCTATGGCTACACCTTC.

This clonotype was seen a few times. The J gene is TRBJ2-3, the V gene TRBV28, with D possibly TRBD2 on 6 matching bases. V shed 8 bases and J shed 0 bases, with 12 bases lying between them. Germline CDR1 reads MDHEN; CDR2 reads SYDVKM. The CDR3 covers 14 residues. CDR3 in amino acids: CASGRDSSTDTQYF. The CDR3 nucleotides read TGTGCCAGCGGGCGGGACTCTAGCACAGATACGCAGTATTTT.

This clonotype was seen a few times. V is TRBV27 and J is TRBJ2-7; no clear D. The CDR3 consists of 12 residues. Germline V gene data show CDR1 as MNHEY and CDR2 as SMNVEV (reference sequence). The V and J ends lost 4 bases and 3 bases respectively, with 7 bases between them. The CDR3 reads CASSWTDYEQYF. The CDR3, as DNA: TGTGCCAGCAGTTGGACCGACTACGAGCAGTACTTC.

The J gene is TRBJ2-6, the V gene TRBV24-1; TRBD2 is a possible D gene (5 bases). The germline gives CDR1 KGHDR, CDR2 SFDVKD. The CDR3 is made up of 17 amino acids. The V end was cut by 4 bases, the J end by 4 bases, with 16 bases between. CDR3 sequence reads: CATSDPRRAAGANVLTF. CDR3 sequence (DNA): TGTGCCACCAGTGACCCTCGGCGGGCGGCGGGGGCCAACGTCCTGACTTTC.

In its sample, this clonotype was seen many times. V gene TRBV5-6 combines with J gene TRBJ2-6; D not resolved. Germline V lookup: CDR1 SGHDT, CDR2 YYEEEE. The CDR3 covers 17 residues. V lost 0 bases, J lost 2 bases, and 12 bases lay in between. The CDR3 here is CASSLGPPRPGANVLTF. In nucleotides, the CDR3 is TGTGCCAGCAGCTTGGGGCCCCCCAGGCCTGGGGCCAACGTCCTGACTTTC. The full variable domain, in which reference TRBV5-6 and TRBJ2-6 provide the parts outside the CDR3, is DAGVTQSPTHLIKTRGQQVTLRCSPKSGHDTVSWYQQALGQGPQFIFQYYEEEERQRGNFPDRFSGHQFPNYSSELNVNALLLGDSALYLCASSLGPPRPGANVLTFGAGSRLTVL.

The chain combines TRBV7-2 with TRBJ2-5; D is uncertain. V gave up 3 bases and J gave up 5 bases, with 4 bases separating them. Germline CDR1 reads SGHTA; CDR2 reads FQGNSA. The CDR3 is 11 residues long. CDR3 DNA: TGTGCCAGCAGCTTTCGGGAGACCCAGTACTTC. This gives the protein CASSFRETQYF.

This clonotype was detected many times. V and J are TRBV5-1 and TRBJ2-1, with TRBD2 identical over 10 bases. Trimming removed 0 bases from V and 3 bases from J; junction bases left unmatched: 6. CDR3 length: 17 amino acids. Germline V gene sequence: CDR1 SGHRS, CDR2 YFSETQ. Here the CDR3 reads CASSLGASGSFYNEQFF. In nucleotides, the CDR3 is TGCGCCAGCAGCTTGGGGGCTAGCGGGAGTTTCTACAATGAGCAGTTCTTC.

The genes are TRBV7-3 and TRBJ2-2; 9 bases agree with TRBD2. The trim removed 2 bases at V and 4 bases at J, leaving 8 bases unmatched. In germline, CDR1 is SGHTA, CDR2 FQGTGA. The CDR3 is made up of 17 amino acids. DNA of the CDR3: TGTGCCAGCAGCTTAGGGGGTCTAGCGGGACTCACCGGGGAGCTGTTTTTT. Translation: CASSLGGLAGLTGELFF.

This clonotype was seen only a few times. The rearrangement links TRBV25-1 to TRBJ1-1; TRBD1 aligns across 8 bases. Trimming at V came to 6 bases and at J to 1 base, leaving 4 bases not matched to a gene. Germline V gene data show CDR1 as MGHDK and CDR2 as SYGVNS. This CDR3 is 14 amino acids long. CDR3 amino acids: CASRTGDWNTEAFF. CDR3 DNA sequence: TGTGCCAGCAGGACAGGGGATTGGAACACTGAAGCTTTCTTT.

V and J are TRBV4-1 and TRBJ1-6; TRBD1 aligns across 10 bases. CDR3 size: 17 residues. The junction had 9 bases not matched to a gene; V was cut back by 3 bases and J by 7 bases. Germline CDR1 reads MGHRA; CDR2 reads YSYEKL. For the CDR3, the DNA is TGCGCCAGCAGCCACGCGCCGACAGGGGGCCTGAATTCACCCCTCCACTTT. Encoded protein: CASSHAPTGGLNSPLHF.

The V and J genes are TRBV5-1 and TRBJ2-5, with 9 bases matching TRBD1. CDR3 length equals 14 residues. CDR1 is SGHRS and CDR2 is YFSETQ in the germline V gene. The V segment lost 4 bases and the J segment 7 bases; nucleotides outside the gene matches: 8. Here the CDR3 reads CASSLSGQGRTQYF. DNA of the CDR3: TGCGCCAGCAGCCTCTCTGGACAGGGGAGGACCCAGTACTTC.

This clonotype was counted between two and nine times. This chain links TRBV5-1 with TRBJ2-1; TRBD2 is a possible D gene (5 bases). V lost 0 bases to trimming and J lost 0 bases, with 10 bases between them. The CDR3 covers 16 residues. Germline values: CDR1 SGHRS, CDR2 YFSETQ. This chain's CDR3 is CASSLDGLSSYNEQFF. CDR3 sequence (DNA): TGCGCCAGCAGCTTGGATGGACTGAGCTCCTACAATGAGCAGTTCTTC.

The V call is TRBV11-1, the J call TRBJ1-1; D may be TRBD1 (5 bases). The CDR3 is 14 amino acids. The V gene's germline CDR1 is SGHAT and CDR2 FQDESV (reference sequence). Trimming shortened V by 2 bases and J by 1 base, and 8 bases separated the two germline ends. CDR3 sequence (DNA): TGTGCCAGCAGCTTATTTAGGGGGAACACTGAAGCTTTCTTT. This codes for CASSLFRGNTEAFF.

This clonotype was recorded many times. The CDR3 bases are TGTGCCAGCAGTTTGGGACTAGGGGCCGGGGAGCTGTTTTTT. Its translation: CASSLGLGAGELFF. This chain joins TRBV12-3 or TRBV12-4 and TRBJ2-2; 8 bases align to TRBD2. Unmatched junction bases numbered 3, after V lost 3 bases and J lost 6 bases. This CDR3 has 14 amino acids.

In this sample, this clonotype is medium-sized (0.01 to 0.1%). The chain uses TRBV6-5 and TRBJ2-4; 11 bases line up with TRBD2. V was clipped by 6 bases and J by 8 bases; unmatched bases: 6. Germline V gene sequence: CDR1 MNHEY, CDR2 SVGAGI. The CDR3 has 14 residues. The CDR3 nucleotides are TGTGCCAGCAGCCAGACTAGCGGGAATTACATTCAGTACTTC. The encoded protein is CASSQTSGNYIQYF.

This clonotype was observed at least ten times. The chain carries TRBV7-9 and TRBJ2-3; D unclear. Trimming cost V 5 bases and J 4 bases, with 16 bases left between them. Germline-derived CDR1 and CDR2 are SEHNR and FQNEAQ (reference sequence). The CDR3 spans 15 residues. CDR3 region: CASSPKARISDTQYF. CDR3 sequence (DNA): TGTGCCAGCAGCCCGAAAGCCCGGATTTCAGATACGCAGTATTTT.

V is TRBV7-2 and J is TRBJ2-7; 8 bases are a match to TRBD2. This CDR3 has 13 amino acids. The V gene end was trimmed by 4 bases and the J gene end by 3 bases; junction bases not matched to a gene: 2. Looked up from germline, CDR1 is SGHTA and CDR2 is FQGNSA. In nucleotides, the CDR3 is TGTGCCAGCAGCTCCGCGGGGGGCTACGAGCAGTACTTC. Translated: CASSSAGGYEQYF.

V is TRBV20-1 and J is TRBJ1-1, with a possible D match to TRBD1 (5 bases). Trimming removed 0 bases from V and 4 bases from J, with 12 bases in between. Germline loops: CDR1 DFQATT, CDR2 SNEGSKA (reference sequence). The CDR3 contains 14 residues. This CDR3 is CSARDMGPGTEAFF. For the CDR3, the DNA is TGCAGTGCTAGAGATATGGGGCCTGGCACTGAAGCTTTCTTT.

This clonotype came up a few times. V and J are TRBV20-1 and TRBJ1-4, with D perhaps TRBD1 (5 bases). The CDR3 contains 14 residues. The germline gives CDR1 DFQATT, CDR2 SNEGSKA (reference sequence). Trimming removed 6 bases from V and 8 bases from J, with 19 bases in between. Written as DNA, the CDR3 is TGCAGTGCCAAATTGGGGGGGAATAGAGAAAAACTGTTTTTT. Amino acid sequence: CSAKLGGNREKLFF.